The TCR beta chain described here comes from a study of OX40 agonist ivuxolimab in advanced cancers. Whole-study results and caveats: By week 6 at 0.1 to 3.0 mg/kg, blood CD4+ and CD8+ T cells had expanded clonally.

A remark on this clone: Its specificity is not known.

V lost 1 base, J lost 8 bases, and 2 bases lay in between. CDR1 SEHNR and CDR2 FQNEAQ come from the germline V gene (reference sequence). The CDR3 has 11 amino acids. Libraries were prepared by immunoSEQ multiplex PCR; TCRdb keeps only in-frame clonotypes and omits some of them. The sample contains about 61,000 clones, roughly 90% of which appear only once. This receptor was obtained from an adult with an advanced solid tumor such as melanoma, head and neck, liver or kidney cancer. This chain joins TRBV7-9 and TRBJ2-2, with unresolved D. The sample consisted of CD4+ or CD8+ T cells sorted from blood, taken in a trial of the OX40 agonist ivuxolimab. The CDR3 protein is CASSLEGELFF. The CDR3 nucleotides read TGTGCCAGCAGCTTAGAGGGGGAGCTGTTTTTT. Drawing the rest from reference TRBV7-9 and TRBJ2-2, the complete variable domain is DTGVSQNPRHKITKRGQNVTFRCDPISEHNRLYWYRQTLGQGPEFLTYFQNEAQLEKSRLLSDRFSAERPKGSFSTLEIQRTEQGDSAMYLCASSLEGELFFGEGSRLTVL.